The present TCR beta chain was sequenced within a study of blood T cell repertoires in COVID-19. The overall study: COVID-19 samples from acute and convalescent phases originated in the United States, Italy and Spain. PBMCs, B-cell-depleted T cells, or T cells were the source of the cDNA or gDNA that made up the material.

Original methodology: Estimated nucleated cell counts came from reference gene primer amplification. Some clones are missing from TCRdb's copy, which holds only in-frame ones; the method was immunoSEQ multiplex PCR. The V and J calls and the clone size are those of that table, but D and trimming were determined from the DNA. The table shows 280,000 or so clones, with approximately 89% occurring only once. CDR3 length equals 13 residues. V shed 6 bases and J 1 base; nucleotides not matched to a gene: 2. CDR1 and CDR2 from the germline V gene are SNHLY and FYNNEI. Sequencing was performed on peripheral blood. The source is a woman aged 60 to 75 with acute or convalescent COVID-19. This chain joins TRBV2 and TRBJ1-2; the match to TRBD1 covers 7 bases. In nucleotides, the CDR3 is TGTGCCAGCAGAGACAGGGATAACTATGGCTACACCTTC. This encodes CASRDRDNYGYTF.